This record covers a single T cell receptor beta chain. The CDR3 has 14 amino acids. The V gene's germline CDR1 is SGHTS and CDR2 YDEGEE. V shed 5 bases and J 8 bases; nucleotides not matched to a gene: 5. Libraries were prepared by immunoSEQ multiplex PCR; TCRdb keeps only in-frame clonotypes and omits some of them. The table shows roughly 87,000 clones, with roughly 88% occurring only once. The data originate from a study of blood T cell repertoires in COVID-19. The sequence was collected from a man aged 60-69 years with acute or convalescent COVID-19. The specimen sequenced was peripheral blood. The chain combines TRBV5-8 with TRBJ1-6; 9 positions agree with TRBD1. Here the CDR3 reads CASRLRDRDSPLHF. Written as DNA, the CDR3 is TGTGCCAGCAGACTCCGGGACAGGGATTCACCCCTCCACTTT.